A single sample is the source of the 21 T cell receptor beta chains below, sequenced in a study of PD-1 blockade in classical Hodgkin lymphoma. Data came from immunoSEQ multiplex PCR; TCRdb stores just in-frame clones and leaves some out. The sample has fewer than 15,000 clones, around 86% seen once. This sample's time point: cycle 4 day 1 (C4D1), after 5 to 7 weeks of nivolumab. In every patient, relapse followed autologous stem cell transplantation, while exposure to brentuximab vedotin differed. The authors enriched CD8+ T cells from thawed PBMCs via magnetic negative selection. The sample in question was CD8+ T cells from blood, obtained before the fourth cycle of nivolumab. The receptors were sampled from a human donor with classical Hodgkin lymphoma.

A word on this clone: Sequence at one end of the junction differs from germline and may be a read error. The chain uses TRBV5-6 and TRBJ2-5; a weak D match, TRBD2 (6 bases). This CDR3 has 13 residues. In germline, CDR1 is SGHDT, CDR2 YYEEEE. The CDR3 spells CANSLREEETQYF. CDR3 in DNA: TGTGCCAACAGCTTGAGGGAGGAAGAGACCCAGTACTTC.

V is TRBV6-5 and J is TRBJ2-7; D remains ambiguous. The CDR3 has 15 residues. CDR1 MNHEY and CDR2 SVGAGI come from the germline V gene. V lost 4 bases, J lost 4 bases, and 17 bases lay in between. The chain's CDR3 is CASSSTTGRRYEQYF. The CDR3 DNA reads TGTGCCAGCAGTTCCACGACCGGACGGCGTTACGAGCAGTACTTC.

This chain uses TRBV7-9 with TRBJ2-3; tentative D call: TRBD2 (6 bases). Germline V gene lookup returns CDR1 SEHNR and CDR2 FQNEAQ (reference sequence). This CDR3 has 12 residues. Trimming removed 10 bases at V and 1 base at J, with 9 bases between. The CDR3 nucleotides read TGTGCCATACAGCGGGGCACAGATACGCAGTATTTT. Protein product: CAIQRGTDTQYF.

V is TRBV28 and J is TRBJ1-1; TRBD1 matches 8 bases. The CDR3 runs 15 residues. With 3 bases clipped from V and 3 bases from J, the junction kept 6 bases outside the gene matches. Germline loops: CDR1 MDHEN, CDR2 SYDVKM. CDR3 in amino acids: CASSFSGGGDTEAFF. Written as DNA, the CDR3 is TGTGCCAGCAGTTTCTCAGGGGGCGGGGACACTGAAGCTTTCTTT.

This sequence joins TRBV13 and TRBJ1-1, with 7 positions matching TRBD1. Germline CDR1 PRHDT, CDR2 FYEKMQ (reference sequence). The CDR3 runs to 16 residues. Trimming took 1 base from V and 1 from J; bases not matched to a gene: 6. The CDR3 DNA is TGTGCCAGCAGCTTAGTTGGGGCAGGGGGGAACACTGAAGCTTTCTTT. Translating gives CASSLVGAGGNTEAFF.

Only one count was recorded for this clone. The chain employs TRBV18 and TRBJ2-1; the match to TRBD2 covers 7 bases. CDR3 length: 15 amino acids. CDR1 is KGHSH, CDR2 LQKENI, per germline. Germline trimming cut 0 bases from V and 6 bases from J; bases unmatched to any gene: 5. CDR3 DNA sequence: TGTGCCAGCTCACCACCGGCAGGCGGGGGCAATGAGCAGTTCTTC. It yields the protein CASSPPAGGGNEQFF.

The CDR3 coding sequence is TGTGCCAGCAGCTTACCAAGCGCCGGGTCTAGCGGAAGGGCCGGGGAGCTGTTTTTT. Its translation: CASSLPSAGSSGRAGELFF. This chain joins TRBV7-8 and TRBJ2-2, with 7 bases fitting TRBD2. Unmatched junction bases numbered 18, after V lost 2 bases and J lost 6 bases. This CDR3 has 19 residues. Germline-derived CDR1 and CDR2 are SGHVS and FQNEAQ.

This chain's CDR3 is CASSKGTGELFF. Written as DNA, the CDR3 is TGTGCCAGCAGCAAGGGGACCGGGGAGCTGTTTTTT. The chain joins TRBV21-1 to TRBJ2-2. TRBV21-1 constitutes a pseudogene. The CDR3 covers 12 residues.

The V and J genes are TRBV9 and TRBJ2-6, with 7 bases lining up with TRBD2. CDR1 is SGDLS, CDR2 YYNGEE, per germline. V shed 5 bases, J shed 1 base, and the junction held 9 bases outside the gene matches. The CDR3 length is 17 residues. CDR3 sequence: CASRAGDSTSGANVLTF. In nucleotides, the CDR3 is TGTGCCAGCAGGGCGGGGGACTCAACATCTGGGGCCAACGTCCTGACTTTC.

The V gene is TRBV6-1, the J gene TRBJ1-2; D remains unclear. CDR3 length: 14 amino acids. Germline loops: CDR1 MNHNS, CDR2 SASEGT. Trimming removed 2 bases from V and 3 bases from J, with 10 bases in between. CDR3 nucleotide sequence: TGTGCCAGCAGTGAATTTGAGGGATACTATGGCTACACCTTC. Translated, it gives CASSEFEGYYGYTF.

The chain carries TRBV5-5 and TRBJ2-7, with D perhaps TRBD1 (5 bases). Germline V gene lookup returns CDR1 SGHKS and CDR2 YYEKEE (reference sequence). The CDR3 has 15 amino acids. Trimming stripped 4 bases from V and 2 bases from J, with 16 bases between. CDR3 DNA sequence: TGTGCCAGCAGCGCCGACAGCAAAACCACCTACGAGCAGTACTTC. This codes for CASSADSKTTYEQYF.

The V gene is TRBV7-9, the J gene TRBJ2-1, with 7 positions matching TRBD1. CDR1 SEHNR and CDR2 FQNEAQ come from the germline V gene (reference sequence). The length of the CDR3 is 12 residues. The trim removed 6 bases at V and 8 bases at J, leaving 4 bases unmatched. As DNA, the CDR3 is TGTGCCAGCAGGGGACAGTTGGATGAGCAGTTCTTC. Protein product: CASRGQLDEQFF. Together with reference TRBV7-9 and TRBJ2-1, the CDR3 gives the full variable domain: DTGVSQNPRHKITKRGQNVTFRCDPISEHNRLYWYRQTLGQGPEFLTYFQNEAQLEKSRLLSDRFSAERPKGSFSTLEIQRTEQGDSAMYLCASRGQLDEQFFGPGTRLTVL.

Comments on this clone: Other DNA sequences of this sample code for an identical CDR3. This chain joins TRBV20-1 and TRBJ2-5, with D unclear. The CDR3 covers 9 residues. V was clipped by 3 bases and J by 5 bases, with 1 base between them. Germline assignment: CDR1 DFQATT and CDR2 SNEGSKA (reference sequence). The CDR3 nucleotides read TGCAGTGCTAGGGAGACCCAGTACTTC. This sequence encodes CSARETQYF.

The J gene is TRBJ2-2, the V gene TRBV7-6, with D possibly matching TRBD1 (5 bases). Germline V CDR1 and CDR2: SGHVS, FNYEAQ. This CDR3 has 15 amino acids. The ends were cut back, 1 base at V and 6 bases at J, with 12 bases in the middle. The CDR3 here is CASSLGRQTAGELFF. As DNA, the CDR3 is TGTGCCAGCAGCTTAGGAAGACAGACGGCCGGGGAGCTGTTTTTT.

DNA of the CDR3: TGTGCCAGCAGCTTAGCTCTCTCAACTCACTACGAGCAGTACTTC. Translated, it gives CASSLALSTHYEQYF. The rearrangement uses TRBV13 and TRBJ2-7; D not resolved. Trimming shortened V by 1 base and J by 3 bases, and 13 bases separated the two germline ends. The CDR3 loop spans 15 amino acids. The V gene's germline CDR1 is PRHDT and CDR2 FYEKMQ (reference sequence).

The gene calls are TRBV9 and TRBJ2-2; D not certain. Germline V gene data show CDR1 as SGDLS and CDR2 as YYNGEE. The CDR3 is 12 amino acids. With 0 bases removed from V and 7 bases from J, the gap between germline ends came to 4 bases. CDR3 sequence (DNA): TGTGCCAGCAGCGTAGTGGGCGGGGAGCTGTTTTTT. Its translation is CASSVVGGELFF.

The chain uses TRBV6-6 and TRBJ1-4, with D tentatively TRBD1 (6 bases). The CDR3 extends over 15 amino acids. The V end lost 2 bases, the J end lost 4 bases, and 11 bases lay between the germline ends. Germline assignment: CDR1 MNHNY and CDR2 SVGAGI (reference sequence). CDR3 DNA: TGTGCCAGCAGTTACCTACAGGGAGTTAATGAAAAACTGTTTTTT. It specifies CASSYLQGVNEKLFF.

CDR3 sequence reads: CASSQDPDRVDTEAFF. In DNA, the CDR3 is TGTGCCAGCAGCCAAGATCCTGACAGGGTTGACACTGAAGCTTTCTTT. This sequence joins TRBV4-2 and TRBJ1-1; 7 nucleotides line up with TRBD1. The CDR3 consists of 16 residues. Germline CDR1 is LGHNA and CDR2 is YNFKEQ. J was trimmed by 3 bases and V by 0 bases; bases with no gene match: 7.

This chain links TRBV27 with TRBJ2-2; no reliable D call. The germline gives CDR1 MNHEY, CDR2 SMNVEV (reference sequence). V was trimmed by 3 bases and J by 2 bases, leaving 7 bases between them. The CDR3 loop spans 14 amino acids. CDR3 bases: TGTGCCAGCAGTTTTAAGGAAAACACCGGGGAGCTGTTTTTT. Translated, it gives CASSFKENTGELFF.

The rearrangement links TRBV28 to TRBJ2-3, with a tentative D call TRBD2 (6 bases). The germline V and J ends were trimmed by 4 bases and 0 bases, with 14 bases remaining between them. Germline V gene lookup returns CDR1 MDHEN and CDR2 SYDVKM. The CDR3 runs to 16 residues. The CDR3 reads CASSYYSGYSTDTQYF. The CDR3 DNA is TGTGCCAGCAGTTACTATAGCGGTTACAGCACAGATACGCAGTATTTT.

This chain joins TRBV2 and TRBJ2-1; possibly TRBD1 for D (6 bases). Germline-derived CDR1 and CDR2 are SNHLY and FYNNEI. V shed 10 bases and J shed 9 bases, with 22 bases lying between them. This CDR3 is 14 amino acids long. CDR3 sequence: CATLDRFGIGEQFF. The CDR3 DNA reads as TGTGCCACCCTAGACAGGTTTGGGATCGGTGAGCAGTTCTTC.